The present T cell receptor (beta chain) was sequenced within a study of control samples from healthy donors and cancer patients. The protocol was immunoSEQ multiplex PCR, while the TCRdb copy is restricted to in-frame clones and leaves out a portion. The data show roughly 130,000 clones, around 90% seen once. CDR1 and CDR2 from the germline V gene are SGHAT and FQNNGV. The CDR3 covers 15 residues. J gave up 0 bases and V 5 bases, and 5 bases lay outside the gene matches. This clonotype was sampled from a man younger than 35 in good health. The chain recombines TRBV11-2 with TRBJ2-3; TRBD1 matches at 7 bases. The sequenced material came from blood. The CDR3 DNA is TGTGCCAGCAGCAACCGCAGGGGGAGCACAGATACGCAGTATTTT. Its translation: CASSNRRGSTDTQYF.